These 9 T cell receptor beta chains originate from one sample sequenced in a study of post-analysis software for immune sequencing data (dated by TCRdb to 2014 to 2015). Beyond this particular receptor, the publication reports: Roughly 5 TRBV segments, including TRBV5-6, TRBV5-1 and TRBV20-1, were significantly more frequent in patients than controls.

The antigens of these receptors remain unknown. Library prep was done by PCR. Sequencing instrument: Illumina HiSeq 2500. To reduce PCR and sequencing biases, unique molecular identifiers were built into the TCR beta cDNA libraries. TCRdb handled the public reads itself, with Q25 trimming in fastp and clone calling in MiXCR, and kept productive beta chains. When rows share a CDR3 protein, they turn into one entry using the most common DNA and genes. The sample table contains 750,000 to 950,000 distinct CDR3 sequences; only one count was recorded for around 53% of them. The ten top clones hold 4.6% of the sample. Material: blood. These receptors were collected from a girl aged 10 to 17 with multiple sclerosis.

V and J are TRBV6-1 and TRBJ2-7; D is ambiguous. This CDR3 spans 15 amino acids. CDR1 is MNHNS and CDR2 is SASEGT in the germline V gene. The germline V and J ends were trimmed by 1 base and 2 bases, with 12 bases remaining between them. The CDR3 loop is CASSEVVGNTYEQYF. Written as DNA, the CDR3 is TGTGCCAGCAGTGAAGTGGTAGGTAATACCTACGAGCAGTACTTC.

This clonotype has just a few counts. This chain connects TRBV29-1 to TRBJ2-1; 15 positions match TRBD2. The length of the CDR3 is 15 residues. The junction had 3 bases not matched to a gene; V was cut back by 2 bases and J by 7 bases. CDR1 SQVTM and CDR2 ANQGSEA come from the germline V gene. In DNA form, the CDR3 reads TGCAGCGTTGAATTAGGACTAGCGGGGGGGAATGAGCAGTTCTTC. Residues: CSVELGLAGGNEQFF.

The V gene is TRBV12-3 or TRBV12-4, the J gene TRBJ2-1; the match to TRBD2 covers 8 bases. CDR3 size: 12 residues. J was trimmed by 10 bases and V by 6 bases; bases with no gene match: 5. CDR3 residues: CASRPLAGEQFF. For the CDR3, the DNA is TGTGCCAGCAGGCCTTTAGCGGGAGAGCAGTTCTTC.

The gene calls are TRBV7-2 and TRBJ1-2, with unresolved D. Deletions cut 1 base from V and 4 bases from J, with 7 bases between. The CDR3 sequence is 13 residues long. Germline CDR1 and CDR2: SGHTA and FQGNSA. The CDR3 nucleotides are TGTGCCAGCAGCTTAGAGCGCCCCTATGGCTACACCTTC. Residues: CASSLERPYGYTF. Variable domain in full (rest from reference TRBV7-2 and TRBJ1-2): GAGVSQSPSNKVTEKGKDVELRCDPISGHTALYWYRQSLGQGLEFLIYFQGNSAPDKSGLPSDRFSAERTGGSVSTLTIQRTQQEDSAVYLCASSLERPYGYTFGSGTRLTVV.

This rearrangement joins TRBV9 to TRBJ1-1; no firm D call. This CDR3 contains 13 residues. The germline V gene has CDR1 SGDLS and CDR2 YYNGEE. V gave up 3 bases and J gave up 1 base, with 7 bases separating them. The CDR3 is CASSASGNTEAFF. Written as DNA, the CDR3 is TGTGCCAGCAGCGCCTCGGGGAACACTGAAGCTTTCTTT.

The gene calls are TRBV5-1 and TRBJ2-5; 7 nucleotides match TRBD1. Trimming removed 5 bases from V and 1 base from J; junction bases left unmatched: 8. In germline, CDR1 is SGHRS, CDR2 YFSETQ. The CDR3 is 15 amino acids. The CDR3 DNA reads TGCGCCAGCAGACAACGGACAGGTCCCCAAGAGACCCAGTACTTC. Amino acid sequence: CASRQRTGPQETQYF. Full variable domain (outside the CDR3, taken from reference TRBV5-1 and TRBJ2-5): KAGVTQTPRYLIKTRGQQVTLSCSPISGHRSVSWYQQTPGQGLQFLFEYFSETQRNKGNFPGRFSGRQFSNSRSEMNVSTLELGDSALYLCASRQRTGPQETQYFGPGTRLLVL.

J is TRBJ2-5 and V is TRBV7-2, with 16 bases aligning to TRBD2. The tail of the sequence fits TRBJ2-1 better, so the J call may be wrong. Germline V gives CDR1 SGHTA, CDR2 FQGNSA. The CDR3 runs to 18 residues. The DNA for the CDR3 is TGTGCCAGCAGCTCGGGGACTAGCGGGGGGGCCTTTCGAGAGACCCAGTTCTTC. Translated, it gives CASSSGTSGGAFRETQFF.

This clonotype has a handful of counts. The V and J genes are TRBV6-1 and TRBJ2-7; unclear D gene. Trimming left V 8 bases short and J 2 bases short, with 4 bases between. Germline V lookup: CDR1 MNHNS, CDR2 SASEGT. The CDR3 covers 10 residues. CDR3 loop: CASATYEQYF. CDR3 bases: TGTGCCAGCGCCACCTACGAGCAGTACTTC.

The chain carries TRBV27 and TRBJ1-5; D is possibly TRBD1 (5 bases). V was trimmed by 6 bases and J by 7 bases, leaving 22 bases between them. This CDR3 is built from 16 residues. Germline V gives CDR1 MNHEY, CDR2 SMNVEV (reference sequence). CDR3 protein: CASSPIPRQSHQPQHF. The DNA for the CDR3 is TGTGCCAGCAGCCCCATACCGAGACAGTCCCACCAGCCCCAGCATTTT.